This T cell receptor beta chain was obtained from a study of human T cells and chemical hapten exposure (dated by TCRdb to about 2021). General notes on the study: For sensitization, 2% DPC in acetone was applied to a roughly 2 cm by roughly 2 cm area of upper inner arm skin. Weekly therapeutic DPC doses were additionally applied to the scalp of patients throughout the approximately 25-week study period. Patch testing was done on the upper back using Finn chambers containing 0.01% DPC, and results were scored after 6 days according to International Contact Dermatitis Research Group standards. Most of the patients in the cohort were female, and the cohort covered alopecia areata with under or over 50% scalp involvement, alopecia totalis and alopecia universalis. Libraries were pooled for sequencing, and variation in per-sample TCR yields was attributed mainly to small differences in library volumes within the pool. In alopecia patients, the study followed how the peripheral blood TCR repertoire changed in vivo over primary and secondary sensitization to diphenylcyclopropenone (DPC), a hapten. Blood was sampled from patients pre-sensitization (week 0) and at 2, 6 and about 24 weeks after DPC sensitization. For TCR sequencing, blood came from 25 to 35 alopecia patients at anywhere from one to four time points (pre-sensitization, 2, 6 and 24 weeks).

The CDR3 contains 13 residues, cysteine and phenylalanine counted. The kept DNA is CDR3 alone, 39 bases in frame from the first base. V sheds 1 base and J sheds 4 bases, leaving 4 bases between their ends. The time point label of this sample denotes: patch test 3, about 24 weeks after DPC sensitization. Interpreted using the paper, the treatment or condition label stands for: therapeutic diphenylcyclopropenone sensitization with weekly scalp DPC. Blood at each patch-test visit was drawn before the patch test was applied. Eligible patients were aged 18 to 70, diagnosed with alopecia, deemed suitable for DPC therapy, and excluded if pregnant. Total RNA was extracted from unfractionated whole blood collected in Tempus Blood RNA tubes. Broad study findings and their caveats: Because all patients had alopecia, a presumed autoimmune disease, the immune response of the patients might differ from that of healthy individuals. Expanded TCRs formed significantly more large CDR3 similarity clusters than pre-sensitization or healthy control sets, consistent with antigen-driven responses. The number of TCRs above 1 in 1000 frequency did not change with DPC sensitization; there was no evidence of global repertoire structure alterations. After repeated subsampling, the strength of the expansion versus patch-test correlation and the threshold at which it became significant changed. Patch test score correlated positively with the number of PT1 expanded TCRs, reaching significance at thresholds 8, 16 and 32 but not at 4.

This clonotype was detected only once. Its antigen remains unidentified. No much larger clone is present one base from it, and per-base qualities are unavailable. Libraries came from RACE. The data were produced on a NextSeq 500. During library preparation, unique molecular identifiers were attached to individual cDNA molecules so that TCRs could be counted in a quantitative, reproducible way. Both TCR alpha and TCR beta chains were sequenced from each blood RNA sample. The study's own analysis went as follows. Samples had a median of around 92,000 TCRs, with a range from about 23,224 to 750,000. The Decombinator software suite was used to annotate the V, J and CDR3 of the TCR reads. For PS versus PT1 abundance plots, all samples were subsampled to the same number of TCRs (28,000). Expanded TCRs were defined as absent before sensitization and observed at least eight times at the 2-week time point. The public sequencing data were trimmed at Q25 with fastp and processed into clonotypes with MiXCR by TCRdb, which kept only in-frame beta chains. CDR3 protein duplicates are merged, each entry listing the most common genes and DNA. These V and J calls originate from TCRdb's pipeline instead of the authors' own analysis. Present in this sample are some 97,000 distinct CDR3 sequences, less than 35% of which were seen just once. The ten biggest clones cover about a tenth of the sample.

The source is a man aged 35 to 55 with alopecia areata. Some clones in this sample may be carry-over from other donors' samples. This sample comprised whole blood, obtained in connection with sensitization to the hapten diphenylcyclopropenone (DPC). This receptor chain uses TRBV12-3 or TRBV12-4 and TRBJ1-4; the D gene cannot be resolved reliably. Read as DNA, the sequence is TGTGCCAGCAGTTTAGGTGGTAATGAAAAACTGTTTTTT. Protein translation: CASSLGGNEKLFF.